The 3 T cell receptor beta chains listed next were all sequenced from one sample in a study of blood T cell repertoires in COVID-19. The data were produced by immunoSEQ multiplex PCR, yet TCRdb's version contains in-frame clones alone and is incomplete. The sample has 68,000 or so clones; around four fifths are singletons. Sequencing input: peripheral blood. These receptors were collected from a human donor in a cohort sampled during active COVID-19.

The chain combines TRBV19 with TRBJ1-5; D call uncertain. The V and J ends lost 7 bases and 5 bases respectively, with 18 bases between them. The CDR3 runs to 15 residues. Germline loops: CDR1 LNHDA, CDR2 SQIVND (reference sequence). CDR3 nucleotide sequence: TGTGCCAGTACCAAATGGGAGGGTAGGGATCAGCCCCAGCATTTT. Amino acids: CASTKWEGRDQPQHF.

The genes are TRBV19 and TRBJ2-7; D unresolved. Per germline, CDR1 LNHDA and CDR2 SQIVND (reference sequence). Trimming removed 6 bases from V and 0 bases from J, with 12 bases in between. The CDR3 spans 14 residues. The CDR3 loop is CASRSEKSSYEQYF. DNA of the CDR3: TGTGCCAGTAGATCTGAGAAATCCTCCTACGAGCAGTACTTC. Based on the CDR3 plus reference TRBV19 and TRBJ2-7, the full variable domain is DGGITQSPKYLFRKEGQNVTLSCEQNLNHDAMYWYRQDPGQGLRLIYYSQIVNDFQKGDIAEGYSVSREKKESFPLTVTSAQKNPTAFYLCASRSEKSSYEQYFGPGTRLTVT.

The V gene is TRBV5-6, the J gene TRBJ1-2; D remains ambiguous. The length of the CDR3 is 16 residues. Germline values: CDR1 SGHDT, CDR2 YYEEEE. The V gene lost 4 bases and the J gene lost 7 bases, with 23 bases spanning the gap. The CDR3 DNA is TGTGCCAGCAGCACCGTTAAGGCCTCGGGCGGGGTTGGCTACACCTTC. Its translation: CASSTVKASGGVGYTF.